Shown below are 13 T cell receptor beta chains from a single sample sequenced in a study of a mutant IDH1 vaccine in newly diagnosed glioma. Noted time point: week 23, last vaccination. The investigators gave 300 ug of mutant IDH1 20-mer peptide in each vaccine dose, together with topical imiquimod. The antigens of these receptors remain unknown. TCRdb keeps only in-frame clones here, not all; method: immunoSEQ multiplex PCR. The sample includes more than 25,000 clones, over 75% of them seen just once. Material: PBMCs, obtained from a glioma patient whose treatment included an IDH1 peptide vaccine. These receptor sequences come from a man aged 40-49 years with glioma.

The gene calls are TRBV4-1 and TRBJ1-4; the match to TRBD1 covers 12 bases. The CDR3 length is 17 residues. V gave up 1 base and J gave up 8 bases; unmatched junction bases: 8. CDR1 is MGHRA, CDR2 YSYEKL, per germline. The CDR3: CASSQAAAGTGGEKLFF. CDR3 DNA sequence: TGCGCCAGCAGCCAAGCCGCAGCCGGGACAGGGGGCGAAAAACTGTTTTTT.

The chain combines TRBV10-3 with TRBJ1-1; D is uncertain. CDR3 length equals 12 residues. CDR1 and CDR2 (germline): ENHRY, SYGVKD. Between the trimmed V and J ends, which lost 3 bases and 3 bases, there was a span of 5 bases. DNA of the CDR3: TGTGCCATCAGTGAAGAGCACACTGAAGCTTTCTTT. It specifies CAISEEHTEAFF.

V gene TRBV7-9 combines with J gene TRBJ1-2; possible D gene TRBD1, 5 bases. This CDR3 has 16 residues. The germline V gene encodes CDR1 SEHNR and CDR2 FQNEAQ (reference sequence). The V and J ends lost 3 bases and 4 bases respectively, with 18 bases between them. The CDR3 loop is CASSFGGREGGYGYTF. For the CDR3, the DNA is TGTGCCAGCAGCTTTGGTGGCAGGGAGGGCGGCTATGGCTACACCTTC.

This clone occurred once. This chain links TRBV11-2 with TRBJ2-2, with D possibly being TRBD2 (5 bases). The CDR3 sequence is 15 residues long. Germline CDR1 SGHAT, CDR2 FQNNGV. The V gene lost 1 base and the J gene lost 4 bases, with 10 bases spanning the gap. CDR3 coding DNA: TGTGCCAGCAGCTTAGCGAGGGAGAGCACCGGGGAGCTGTTTTTT. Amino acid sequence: CASSLARESTGELFF. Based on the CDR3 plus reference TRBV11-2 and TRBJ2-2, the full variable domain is EAGVAQSPRYKIIEKRQSVAFWCNPISGHATLYWYQQILGQGPKLLIQFQNNGVVDDSQLPKDRFSAERLKGVDSTLKIQPAKLEDSAVYLCASSLARESTGELFFGEGSRLTVL.

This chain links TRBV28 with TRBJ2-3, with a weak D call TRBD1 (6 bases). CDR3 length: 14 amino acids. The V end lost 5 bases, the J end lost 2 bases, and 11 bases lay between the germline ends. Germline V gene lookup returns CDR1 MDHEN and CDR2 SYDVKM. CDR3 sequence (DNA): TGTGCCAGCAGTCCAGGGGTTCTCACAGATACGCAGTATTTT. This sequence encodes CASSPGVLTDTQYF.

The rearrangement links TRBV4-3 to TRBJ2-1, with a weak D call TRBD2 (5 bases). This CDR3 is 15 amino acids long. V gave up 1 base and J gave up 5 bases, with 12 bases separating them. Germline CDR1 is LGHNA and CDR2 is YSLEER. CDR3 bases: TGCGCCAGCAGCCAAGCTAGGGAGATGAACAATGAGCAGTTCTTC. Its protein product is CASSQAREMNNEQFF.

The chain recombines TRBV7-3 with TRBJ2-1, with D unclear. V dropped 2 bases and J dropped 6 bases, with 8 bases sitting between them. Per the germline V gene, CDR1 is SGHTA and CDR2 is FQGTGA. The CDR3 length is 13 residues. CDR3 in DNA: TGTGCCAGCAGCTTAGGCTGGGGCAATGAGCAGTTCTTC. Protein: CASSLGWGNEQFF. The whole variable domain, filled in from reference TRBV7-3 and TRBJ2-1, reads GAGVSQTPSNKVTEKGKYVELRCDPISGHTALYWYRQSLGQGPEFLIYFQGTGAADDSGLPNDRFFAVRPEGSVSTLKIQRTERGDSAVYLCASSLGWGNEQFFGPGTRLTVL.

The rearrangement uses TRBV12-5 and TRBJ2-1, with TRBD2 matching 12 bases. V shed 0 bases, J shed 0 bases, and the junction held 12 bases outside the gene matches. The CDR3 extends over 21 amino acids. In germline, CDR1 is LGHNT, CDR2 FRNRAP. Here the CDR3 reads CASGLVSGLAGGLGSYNEQFF. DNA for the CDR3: TGTGCTAGTGGTTTGGTATCCGGGCTAGCGGGAGGGCTAGGCTCCTACAATGAGCAGTTCTTC.

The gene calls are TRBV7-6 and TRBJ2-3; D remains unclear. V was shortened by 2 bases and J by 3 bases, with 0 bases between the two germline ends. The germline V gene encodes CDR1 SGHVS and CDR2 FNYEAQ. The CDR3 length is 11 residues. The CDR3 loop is CASSLTDTQYF. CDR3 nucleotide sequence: TGTGCCAGCAGCTTAACAGATACGCAGTATTTT.

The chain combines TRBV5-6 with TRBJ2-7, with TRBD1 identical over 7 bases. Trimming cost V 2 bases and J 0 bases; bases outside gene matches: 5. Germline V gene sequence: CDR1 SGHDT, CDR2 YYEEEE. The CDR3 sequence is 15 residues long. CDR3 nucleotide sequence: TGTGCCAGCAGCTTAGACTGGACAGGCTCCTACGAGCAGTACTTC. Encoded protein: CASSLDWTGSYEQYF. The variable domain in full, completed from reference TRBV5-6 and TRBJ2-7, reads DAGVTQSPTHLIKTRGQQVTLRCSPKSGHDTVSWYQQALGQGPQFIFQYYEEEERQRGNFPDRFSGHQFPNYSSELNVNALLLGDSALYLCASSLDWTGSYEQYFGPGTRLTVT.

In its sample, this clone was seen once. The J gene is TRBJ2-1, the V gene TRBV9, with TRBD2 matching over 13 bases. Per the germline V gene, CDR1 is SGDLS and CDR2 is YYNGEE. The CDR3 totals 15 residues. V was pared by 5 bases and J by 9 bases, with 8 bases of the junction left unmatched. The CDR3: CASSRLAGGQGEQFF. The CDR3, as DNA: TGTGCCAGCAGTAGACTAGCGGGGGGCCAGGGTGAGCAGTTCTTC.

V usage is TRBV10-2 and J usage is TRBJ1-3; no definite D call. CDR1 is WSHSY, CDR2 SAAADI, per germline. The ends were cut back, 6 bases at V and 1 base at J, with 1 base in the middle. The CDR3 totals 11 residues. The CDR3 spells CASRSGNTIYF. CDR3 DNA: TGCGCCAGCAGGTCTGGAAACACCATATATTTT.

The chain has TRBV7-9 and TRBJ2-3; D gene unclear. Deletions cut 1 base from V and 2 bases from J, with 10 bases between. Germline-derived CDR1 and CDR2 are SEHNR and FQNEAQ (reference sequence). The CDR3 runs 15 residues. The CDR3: CASSLVVHFTDTQYF. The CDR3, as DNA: TGTGCCAGCAGCTTAGTTGTCCACTTCACAGATACGCAGTATTTT.